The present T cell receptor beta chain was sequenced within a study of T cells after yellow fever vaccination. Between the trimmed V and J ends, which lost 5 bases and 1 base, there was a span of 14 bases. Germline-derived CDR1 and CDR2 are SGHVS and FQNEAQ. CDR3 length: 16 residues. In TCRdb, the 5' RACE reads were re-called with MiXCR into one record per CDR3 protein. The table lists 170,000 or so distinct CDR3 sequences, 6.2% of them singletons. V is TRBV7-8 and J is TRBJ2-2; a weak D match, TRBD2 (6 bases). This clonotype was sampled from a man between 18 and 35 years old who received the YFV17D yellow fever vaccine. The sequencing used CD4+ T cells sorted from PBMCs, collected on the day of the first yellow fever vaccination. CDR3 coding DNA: TGTGCCAGCAGCCCCCCCCCCGGGGGGAACACCGGGGAGCTGTTTTTT. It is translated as CASSPPPGGNTGELFF.